This T cell receptor (beta chain) was sequenced in a study of CD8+CD57+ T cells in acquired aplastic anemia. For the study at large: Sorted cells (CD4+ and CD8+) yielded DNA amounts that averaged approximately 3.2 ug.

Genomic DNA was employed as the template in profiling TCR beta VDJ and CDR3. TCRdb reanalysed the reads using MiXCR and keeps one entry per CDR3 protein. The data show 160,000 or so distinct CDR3 sequences, around 48% seen once. The germline V and J ends were trimmed by 6 bases and 0 bases, with 2 bases remaining between them. Looked up from germline, CDR1 is SEHNR and CDR2 is FQNEAQ (reference sequence). CDR3 length: 12 amino acids. Study-level results: Found in both controls and patients were around 29 CD8+ CDR3 sequences. Patients versus controls showed no significant CD8+ Simpson's diversity difference.

Turning to this clonotype: Its specificity is unknown.

Individuals selected for sequencing had exhibited CD8+CD57+ cell expansion on flow cytometry. Untreated patients provided the blood samples, with no therapy given before sampling. V gene TRBV7-9 combines with J gene TRBJ2-2; D is undetermined. The sample taken for sequencing was sorted CD4+, CD8+, or CD8+CD57+ T cells (not recorded which) from PBMCs. This clonotype was sampled from a human donor with aplastic anemia. This CDR3 is CASRTNTGELFF. In DNA form, the CDR3 reads TGTGCCAGCAGAACGAACACCGGGGAGCTGTTTTTT.